The entry that follows covers one T cell receptor (beta chain) sequence. Random hexamers served to reverse transcribe roughly 0.45 to 1 ug RNA. TCRdb independently ran MiXCR on the immunoSEQ multiplex PCR reads; one entry per CDR3 protein. The sample includes fewer than 90,000 distinct CDR3 sequences, 90% to 95% of them seen just once. TCR beta sequencing covered blood CD8+ and CD4+ T cells. Fulfillment of recently defined diagnostic criteria for definite or probable disease was shown by the patients with Susac syndrome. Isolation of CD8+ and CD4+ T cells was performed negatively, whereas enrichment of TEMRA cells was done by FACS. The sample originates from a study of CD8 T cells in Susac syndrome. Study background: At blood draw, Susac syndrome patients were therapy-naive, on corticosteroids, or on intravenous immunoglobulin alone.

V lost 5 bases, J lost 0 bases, and 13 bases lay in between. The CDR3 is 15 residues long. CDR1 is LNHNV and CDR2 is YYDKDF in the germline V gene (reference sequence). The clonotype originates from a human donor with Susac syndrome. The rearrangement joins TRBV15 to TRBJ1-1, with D maybe TRBD1 (6 bases). The sequencing input was CD8+ T cells from PBMCs. This CDR3 reads CATSPGGSLNTEAFF. CDR3 nucleotides: TGTGCCACCAGCCCTGGGGGCAGTTTGAACACTGAAGCTTTCTTT.